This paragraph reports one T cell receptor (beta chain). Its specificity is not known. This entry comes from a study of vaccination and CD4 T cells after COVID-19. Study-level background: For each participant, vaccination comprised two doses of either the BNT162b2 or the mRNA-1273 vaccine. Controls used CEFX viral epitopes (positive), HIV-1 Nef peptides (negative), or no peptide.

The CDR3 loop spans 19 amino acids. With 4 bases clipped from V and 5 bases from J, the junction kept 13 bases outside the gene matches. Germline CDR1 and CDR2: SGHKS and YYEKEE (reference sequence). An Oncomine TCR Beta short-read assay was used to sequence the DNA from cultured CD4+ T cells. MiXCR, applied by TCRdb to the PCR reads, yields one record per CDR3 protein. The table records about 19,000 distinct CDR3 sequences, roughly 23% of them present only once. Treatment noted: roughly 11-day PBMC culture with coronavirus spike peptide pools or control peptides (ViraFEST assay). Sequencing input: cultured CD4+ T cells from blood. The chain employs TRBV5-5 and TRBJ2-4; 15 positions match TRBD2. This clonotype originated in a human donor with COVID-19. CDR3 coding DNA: TGTGCCAGCAGCCCCCAGGGACTAGCGGGGGGCCTCCGACAAAACATTCAGTACTTC. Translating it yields CASSPQGLAGGLRQNIQYF.